This TCR beta chain was sequenced during a study of shared clonotypes between healthy human individuals. Comments on this clone: Additional DNA sequences in this sample encode the identical CDR3.

Deletions cut 2 bases from V and 7 bases from J, with 6 bases between. Per the germline V gene, CDR1 is MDHEN and CDR2 is SYDVKM. The CDR3 length is 12 residues. Those who donated were healthy HIV-negative adults, with no recent acute infections or vaccinations reported. The authors ran the assay at deep level. Sequenced by immunoSEQ multiplex PCR; TCRdb stores in-frame clones only, minus some. This sample has over a million clones, with 95% to 97% found just once. The sequenced sample consisted of naive CD4+ T cells sorted from blood. Subset meaning: CD45RA+ positively selected. The chain uses TRBV28 and TRBJ1-5; D gene uncertain. The sequence came from a man aged 30 to 45 in good health. In DNA form, the CDR3 reads TGTGCCAGCAGTTTAGAGGGCCAGCCCCAGCATTTT. Protein: CASSLEGQPQHF.